Here is one T cell receptor (beta chain) with its context. Its antigen is undetermined. This sample was included in a study of T cell responses to AZD1222 COVID-19 vaccine. Generated by immunoSEQ multiplex PCR, the TCRdb table keeps only in-frame clones and is missing some. This sample has around 90,000 clones, with about 88% found just once. General study findings and limits: Repertoire collection took place solely once the T cell response had peaked. The reported proportion of spike-specific TCRs targeting unmutated variant regions was nearly half.

The clonotype comes from an adult in good health. Sequencing was performed on peripheral blood, taken on day 0 of AZD1222 vaccination.

The CDR3 protein is CASSLAVYEQYF. In DNA, the CDR3 is TGTGCCAGCAGTTTGGCCGTCTACGAGCAGTACTTC. The chain combines TRBV12-3 or TRBV12-4 with TRBJ2-7; D is ambiguous. The CDR3 runs to 12 residues. The V end was cut by 3 bases, the J end by 3 bases, with 6 bases between.